This entry features one TCR beta chain sequence. It has no known antigen specificity. Taken from cysteine to phenylalanine, the CDR3 has 16 residues. No DNA is recorded. The germline V gene supplies CDR1 MDHEN and CDR2 SYDVKM. The sequencer was a NextSeq 550. The Human TCR Profiling Kit (MiLaboratory) was used to make UMI-labeled 5' RACE TRB cDNA libraries. The full amount of extracted RNA was used for cDNA synthesis, and the full amount of resulting cDNA was used for PCR amplification. Libraries were prepared in parallel using an identical number of PCR cycles. The study's processing was this. MIGEC and MiXCR extracted about 50,000 +/- 10,000 unique UMI-labeled TRB cDNA molecules per library, requiring at least two reads per UMI. Each library averaged approximately 40,000 +/- 10,000 functional in-frame TRB CDR3 nucleotide clonotypes without stop codons. After each sample was downsampled to 5000 UMI-labeled TRB molecules, VDJtools was used to calculate diversity metrics such as normalized Shannon-Wiener and Chao1. Clonotype-size-weighted physicochemical properties of the central five CDR3 residues (interaction energy, strength, volume and Kidera factor 4) were computed in VDJtools. After the reads were reprocessed by TCRdb, one entry was made per CDR3 protein sequence, with no DNA. These V and J calls rely on TCRdb rather than the paper's analysis. The record for this sample contains 100,000 to 150,000 distinct CDR3 sequences. The top ten clonotypes cover roughly 0.39% of the sample.

This entry comes from a study of CXCR3-negative and CXCR3-positive naive CD8 T cells (dated by TCRdb to the late 2010s). A note on the overall study: Roughly 130 million TRB reads were obtained in total, roughly 1.5 +/- 0.3 million reads per library. The diversity and physicochemical repertoire analyses included some 11 donors pooled from two independent experiments. The TRBV-TRBJ cluster analysis covered naive subsets from 5 donors and memory cells from 3 donors. What the work shows at the level of the full study, not this receptor alone: Freshly isolated PBMCs were used for most assays because CXCR3 expression partially decreased after cryopreservation. Compared with CXCR3-negative naive cells, CXCR3-positive naive cells had TRB CDR3s with higher hydrophobicity (lower Kidera factor 4), lower energy, and higher strength and volume indices. Both naive subsets had comparably high repertoire diversity, while memory CD8+ T cells had much lower repertoire diversity. Similar TRBV-TRBJ usage was shown by naive CXCR3-negative and CXCR3-positive cells from the same donor, whereas distinct patterns were shown by memory cells. Because surface CD5, which has been linked to self-reactivity in mice, was comparable between naive subsets, TCR interaction strength was also inferred from TRB CDR3 physicochemical properties.

Each CD8+ T cell subset was flow-sorted in triplicate, with roughly 300,000 cells per subset placed directly into RLT lysis buffer. To keep memory contaminants out, a stringent definition of naive CD8+ T cells was applied: CD45RO-CCR7+CD27+CD95-. Using standard density gradient centrifugation, peripheral blood mononuclear cells were isolated from buffy coats. Naive CXCR3-negative and CXCR3-positive CD8+ T cells were flow-sorted on a FACSAria III. Total RNA was extracted from sorted cells with an RNeasy Mini Kit. The source is a human donor in good health. Some clones in this sample may be carry-over from other donors' samples. Sequenced sample: naive CXCR3+ CD8+ T cells from blood. The cell subset or site label here, explained by the study, means: CD45RO-CCR7+CD27+CD95- naive CD8+ T cells expressing CXCR3 (TNR3+). The rearranged chain carries TRBV28 and TRBJ2-7; TCRdb indicates TRBD1, and absent DNA this call remains unverified. The CDR3 reads CASSLSTGFGSYEQYF.